Presented here are 21 T cell receptor beta chains from one specimen sequenced in a study of control samples from healthy donors and cancer patients (dated by TCRdb to 2018 to 2021). The protocol used for the library was the immunoSEQ multiplex PCR assay. TCRdb obtained this table from immuneACCESS and retained in-frame rearrangements with V and J assigned. These tables miss some clones; where compared with another copy, unresolved V genes account for less than half of the shortfall, and the remainder is unexplained. Recorded for this sample are 190,000 or so clones; about 93% of them occurred a single time. Over 1.1% of the sample is taken by the ten largest. Material: blood. The source is a man aged 18 to 30 in good health.

The chain uses TRBV7-9 and TRBJ2-6; tentative D call: TRBD2 (6 bases). Trimming shortened V by 5 bases and J by 3 bases, and 23 bases separated the two germline ends. The length of the CDR3 is 19 residues. Germline CDR1 is SEHNR and CDR2 is FQNEAQ (reference sequence). This CDR3 is CASSPAGWETRGGANVLTF. The CDR3 DNA reads as TGTGCCAGCAGCCCGGCTGGGTGGGAGACTAGGGGTGGGGCCAACGTCCTGACTTTC.

The chain carries TRBV5-1 and TRBJ1-1; D may be TRBD1 (6 bases). CDR1 is SGHRS and CDR2 is YFSETQ in the germline V gene. Deletions cut 4 bases from V and 2 bases from J, with 15 bases between. The CDR3 runs to 15 residues. Written as DNA, the CDR3 is TGCGCCAGCAGCCTTACCAGGGGTTATAACACTGAAGCTTTCTTT. Translation: CASSLTRGYNTEAFF. The entire variable domain, with the rest obtained from reference TRBV5-1 and TRBJ1-1, is as follows: KAGVTQTPRYLIKTRGQQVTLSCSPISGHRSVSWYQQTPGQGLQFLFEYFSETQRNKGNFPGRFSGRQFSNSRSEMNVSTLELGDSALYLCASSLTRGYNTEAFFGQGTRLTVV.

The V call is TRBV12-5, the J call TRBJ2-1, with 12 bases matching TRBD2. Germline V lookup: CDR1 LGHNT, CDR2 FRNRAP. The CDR3 runs to 16 residues. V shed 2 bases, J shed 3 bases, and the junction held 2 bases outside the gene matches. DNA of the CDR3: TGTGCTAGTGGTTTGCTAGCGGGGGGGTTCTACAATGAGCAGTTCTTC. It translates to CASGLLAGGFYNEQFF. Full variable domain (outside the CDR3, taken from reference TRBV12-5 and TRBJ2-1): DARVTQTPRHKVTEMGQEVTMRCQPILGHNTVFWYRQTMMQGLELLAYFRNRAPLDDSGMPKDRFSAEMPDATLATLKIQPSEPRDSAVYFCASGLLAGGFYNEQFFGPGTRLTVL.

This chain links TRBV2 with TRBJ1-2, with 8 positions matching TRBD1. The CDR3 consists of 15 residues. The trim removed 6 bases at V and 0 bases at J, leaving 6 bases unmatched. Germline values: CDR1 SNHLY, CDR2 FYNNEI. The CDR3 region is CASSGDRWSNYGYTF. As DNA, the CDR3 is TGTGCCAGCAGCGGGGACAGGTGGTCTAACTATGGCTACACCTTC.

The genes are TRBV6-5 and TRBJ1-2; TRBD1 matches at 7 bases. Per the germline V gene, CDR1 is MNHEY and CDR2 is SVGAGI. V dropped 5 bases and J dropped 2; count of bases not matched to a gene: 8. This CDR3 contains 15 residues. The CDR3 loop is CASSLRDSGNYGYTF. The CDR3 region has the DNA TGTGCCAGCAGTCTTAGGGACAGTGGAAACTATGGCTACACCTTC.

The rearrangement links TRBV6-5 to TRBJ1-1; the match to TRBD1 covers 8 bases. The CDR3 contains 14 residues. Per the germline V gene, CDR1 is MNHEY and CDR2 is SVGAGI. J gave up 5 bases and V 5 bases, and 7 bases lay outside the gene matches. The chain's CDR3 is CASSLRGQETEAFF. The CDR3 nucleotides read TGTGCCAGCAGTCTCAGGGGGCAAGAGACTGAAGCTTTCTTT.

The chain joins TRBV2 to TRBJ1-1; D is possibly TRBD1 (5 bases). CDR1 is SNHLY, CDR2 FYNNEI, per germline. CDR3 size: 15 residues. The germline V and J ends were trimmed by 7 bases and 1 base, with 16 bases remaining between them. The CDR3 loop reads CASKKWGTENTEAFF. In nucleotides, the CDR3 is TGTGCCAGCAAAAAATGGGGGACCGAGAACACTGAAGCTTTCTTT.

A note on this clone: The junction differs from germline at one of its ends, possibly a read error. The chain uses TRBV23-1 and TRBJ2-1; D is perhaps TRBD1 (6 bases). TRBV23-1 is an open reading frame whose function is uncertain. This CDR3 comprises 18 residues. This CDR3 is CASSHLGQQGSPYNEQLF. The CDR3, as DNA: TGCGCCAGCAGTCATCTCGGACAGCAAGGGTCCCCCTACAATGAGCAGCTCTTC.

The rearrangement joins TRBV25-1 to TRBJ1-1; TRBD1 might be the D (6 bases). There are 15 residues in the CDR3. CDR1 and CDR2 (germline): MGHDK, SYGVNS. V shed 2 bases and J shed 2 bases, with 12 bases lying between them. CDR3: CASSEGGQINTEAFF. DNA of the CDR3: TGTGCCAGCAGTGAAGGGGGACAAATAAACACTGAAGCTTTCTTT.

J is TRBJ2-7 and V is TRBV6-5, with D hard to call. Germline loops: CDR1 MNHEY, CDR2 SVGAGI. The germline V and J ends were trimmed by 7 bases and 2 bases, with 9 bases remaining between them. The CDR3 is made up of 12 amino acids. The CDR3 DNA sequence: TGTGCCAGCACCTCCGGACCCTACGAGCAGTACTTC. Translated: CASTSGPYEQYF.

This chain connects TRBV18 to TRBJ1-2; D might be TRBD1 (6 bases). Looked up from germline, CDR1 is KGHSH and CDR2 is LQKENI. Trimming took off 0 bases at V and 2 bases at J, with 13 bases between the two ends. CDR3 length equals 16 residues. This CDR3 reads CASSPPALTGNYGYTF. CDR3 sequence (DNA): TGTGCCAGCTCACCACCGGCTCTTACAGGGAACTATGGCTACACCTTC.

This rearrangement joins TRBV7-2 to TRBJ1-2; 8 bases are a match to TRBD1. V lost 5 bases to trimming and J lost 4 bases; unmatched junction nucleotides: 6. The CDR3 has 14 residues. Germline V gene lookup returns CDR1 SGHTA and CDR2 FQGNSA. CDR3 region: CASSLQGALYGYTF. The CDR3 coding sequence is TGTGCCAGCAGCCTGCAGGGGGCACTCTATGGCTACACCTTC.

V is TRBV5-4 and J is TRBJ2-7; possible D gene TRBD2, 5 bases. Trimming pared 2 bases from V and 3 bases from J, leaving 12 bases between. The V gene's germline CDR1 is SGHNT and CDR2 YYREEE (reference sequence). There are 14 residues in the CDR3. CDR3 region: CASSLWRTGYEQYF. For the CDR3, the DNA is TGTGCCAGCAGCTTATGGAGGACGGGCTACGAGCAGTACTTC.

The chain is built from TRBV3-1 (or the pseudogene TRBV3-2) and TRBJ2-5; D may be TRBD1 (5 bases). Trimming removed 1 base from V and 9 bases from J, with 12 bases in between. Germline V CDR1 and CDR2: LGHDT, YNNKEL (reference sequence). This CDR3 is 13 amino acids long. The CDR3 sequence is CASSQGYKGPQYF. The CDR3, as DNA: TGTGCCAGCAGCCAAGGTTATAAGGGGCCCCAGTACTTC.

This rearrangement joins TRBV7-8 to TRBJ1-5; TRBD1 matches 11 bases. Germline-derived CDR1 and CDR2 are SGHVS and FQNEAQ. V shed 5 bases, J shed 7 bases, and the junction held 10 bases outside the gene matches. This CDR3 region has 16 residues. CDR3 region: CASSVEGQGARQPQHF. As DNA, the CDR3 is TGTGCCAGCAGCGTAGAAGGACAGGGGGCGCGGCAGCCCCAGCATTTT.

V is TRBV6-5 and J is TRBJ2-5; 8 bases fit TRBD2. CDR1 is MNHEY and CDR2 is SVGAGI in the germline V gene. V dropped 3 bases and J dropped 5; count of bases not matched to a gene: 5. The CDR3 is 14 residues long. CDR3 protein: CASSYTGGHETQYF. The CDR3 DNA sequence: TGTGCCAGCAGTTATACGGGGGGGCACGAGACCCAGTACTTC.

The gene calls are TRBV2 and TRBJ1-5; D possibly corresponds to TRBD1 (5 bases). The germline V and J ends were trimmed by 7 bases and 7 bases, with 11 bases remaining between them. This CDR3 has 12 amino acids. Germline V gene sequence: CDR1 SNHLY, CDR2 FYNNEI. The CDR3 region is CASNWGSQPQHF. CDR3 nucleotides: TGTGCCAGCAACTGGGGGTCCCAGCCCCAGCATTTT.

This clone was picked up one time. The V gene is TRBV14, the J gene TRBJ1-1; maybe TRBD1 (6 bases). Trimming pared 4 bases from V and 1 base from J, leaving 22 bases between. The CDR3 runs 18 residues. Germline CDR1 SGHDN, CDR2 FVKESK. The CDR3 DNA is TGTGCCAGCAGCCGCCGTATAAGTATCAGGGACAAGAACACTGAAGCTTTCTTT. It yields the protein CASSRRISIRDKNTEAFF.

V gene TRBV5-1 combines with J gene TRBJ2-2; 8 bases are a match to TRBD2. The V segment lost 3 bases and the J segment 5 bases; nucleotides outside the gene matches: 6. There are 15 residues in the CDR3. Per the germline V gene, CDR1 is SGHRS and CDR2 is YFSETQ. CDR3 coding DNA: TGCGCCAGCAGCTCTCGGACTAGCATAACCGGGGAGCTGTTTTTT. Residues: CASSSRTSITGELFF.

CDR3 coding DNA: TGCGCCAGCAGCTTTACCACAAGCGGGGGGAACACTGAAGCTTTCTTT. Its protein product is CASSFTTSGGNTEAFF. This chain connects TRBV5-1 to TRBJ1-1, with D perhaps TRBD1 (5 bases). Germline V gene data show CDR1 as SGHRS and CDR2 as YFSETQ. V dropped 2 bases and J dropped 1 base, with 15 bases sitting between them. This CDR3 spans 16 amino acids.

V is TRBV30 and J is TRBJ2-2, with 7 bases fitting TRBD2. The CDR3 is 13 amino acids. Trimming took 0 bases from V and 6 from J; bases not matched to a gene: 1. Germline-derived CDR1 and CDR2 are GTSNPN and SVGIG (reference sequence). In DNA, the CDR3 is TGTGCCTGGAGTGTACGGGGGGCCGGGGAGCTGTTTTTT. Amino acids: CAWSVRGAGELFF.